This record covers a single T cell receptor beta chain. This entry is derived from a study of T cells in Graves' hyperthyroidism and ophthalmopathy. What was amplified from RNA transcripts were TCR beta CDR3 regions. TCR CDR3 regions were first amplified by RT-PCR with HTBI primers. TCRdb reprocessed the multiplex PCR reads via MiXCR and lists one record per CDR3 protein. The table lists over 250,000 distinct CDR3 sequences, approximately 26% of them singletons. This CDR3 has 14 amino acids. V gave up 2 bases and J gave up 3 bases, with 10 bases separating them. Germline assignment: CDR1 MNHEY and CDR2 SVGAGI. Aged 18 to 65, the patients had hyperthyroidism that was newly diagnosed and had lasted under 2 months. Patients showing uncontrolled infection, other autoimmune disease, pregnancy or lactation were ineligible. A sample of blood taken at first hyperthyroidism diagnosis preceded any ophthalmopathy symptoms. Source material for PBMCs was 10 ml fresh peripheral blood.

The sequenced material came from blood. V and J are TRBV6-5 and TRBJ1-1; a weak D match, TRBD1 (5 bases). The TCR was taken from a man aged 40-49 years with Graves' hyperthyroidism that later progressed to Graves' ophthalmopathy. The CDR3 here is CASSYNQGYTEAFF. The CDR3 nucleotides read TGTGCCAGCAGTTACAACCAGGGCTACACTGAAGCTTTCTTT.